This T cell receptor beta chain was sequenced during a study of shared clonotypes between healthy human individuals. Details on this clone: The antigen is unknown.

Study-level findings and limits: Several donors held about 5% of naive CD4 clonotypes in common.

Measured with immunoSEQ multiplex PCR; TCRdb has only the in-frame clones, and not every one. Of about 1 million clones listed, about 80% are singletons. The germline CDR1 and CDR2 sequences are GTSNPN and SVGIG (reference sequence). The CDR3 totals 13 residues. With V trimmed by 4 bases and J by 7 bases, 8 bases remained unmatched. Specimen: memory CD4+ T cells sorted from blood. As for subset: CD45RA-negative fraction. The TCR was taken from a man between 18 and 35 years old in good health. The chain is built from TRBV30 and TRBJ1-2; TRBD1 aligns across 8 bases. CDR3 bases: TGTGCCTGGACAGGACAGGGTGGTGTTGGCTACACCTTC. This gives the protein CAWTGQGGVGYTF.